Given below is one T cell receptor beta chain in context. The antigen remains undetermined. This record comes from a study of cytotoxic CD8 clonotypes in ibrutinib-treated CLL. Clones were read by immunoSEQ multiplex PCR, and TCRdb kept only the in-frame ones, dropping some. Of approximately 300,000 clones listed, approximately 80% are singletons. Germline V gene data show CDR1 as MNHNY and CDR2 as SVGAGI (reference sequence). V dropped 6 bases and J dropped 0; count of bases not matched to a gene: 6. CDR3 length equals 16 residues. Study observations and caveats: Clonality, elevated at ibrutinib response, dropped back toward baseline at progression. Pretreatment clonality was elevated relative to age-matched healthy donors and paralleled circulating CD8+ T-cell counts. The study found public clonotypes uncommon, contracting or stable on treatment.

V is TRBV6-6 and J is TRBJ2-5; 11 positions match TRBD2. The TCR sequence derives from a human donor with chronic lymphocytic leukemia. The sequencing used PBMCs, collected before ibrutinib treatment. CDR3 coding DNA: TGTGCCAGCAGCCTCCGGACTAGCGGGCACCAAGAGACCCAGTACTTC. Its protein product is CASSLRTSGHQETQYF.